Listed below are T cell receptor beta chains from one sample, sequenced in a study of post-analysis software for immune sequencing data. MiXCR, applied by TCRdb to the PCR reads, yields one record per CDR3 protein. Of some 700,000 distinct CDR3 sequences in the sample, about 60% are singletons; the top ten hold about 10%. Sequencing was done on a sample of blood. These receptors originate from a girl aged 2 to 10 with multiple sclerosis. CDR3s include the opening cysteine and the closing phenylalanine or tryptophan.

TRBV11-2	CASSFQGGRQETQYF
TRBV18	CASPPELGTQYF
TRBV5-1	CASSLRPGGDGYTF
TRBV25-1	CASGIGRTEAFF
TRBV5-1	CASKTSGLYNEQFF
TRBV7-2	CASSTPGQGVAKNIQYF
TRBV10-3	CAIRELAGKNEQFF
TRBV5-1	CASSFGGVGNIQYF
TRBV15	CATSREGRYEQYF
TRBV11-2	CASSLVGATSYNEQFF
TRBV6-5	CASTYSGGNGYTF
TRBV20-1	CSARRHSGGAAYEQFF
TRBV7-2	CASSATGQGDYEQYF
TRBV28	CASQSGSSQETQYF
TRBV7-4	CASSLVRPGPLQPQHF
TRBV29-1	CSVELAGGGETQYF
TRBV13	CASSLVGDYNNEQFF
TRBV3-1	CASSQRKGLYNEQFF
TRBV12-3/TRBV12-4	CASRGQGSGHKQYF
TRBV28	CASSSSPQPQHF
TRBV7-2	CASSYTGTQGGEQYF
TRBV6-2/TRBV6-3	CASTEMGQNIQYF
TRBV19	CASSISAGAVETQYF
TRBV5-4	CASTAFDEQFF
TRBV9	CASSGGQKGEQYF
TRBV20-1	CSASGDEETQYF
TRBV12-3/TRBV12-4	CASSSRIPTDTQYF
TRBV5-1	CASRSKGQIQETQYF
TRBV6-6	CASSSDTYNEQYF
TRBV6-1	CASSDQGSQTEAFF
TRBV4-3	CASSQVMQETQYF
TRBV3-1	CASSPRGQGANYGYTF
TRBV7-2	CASSSDGSSYNEQFF
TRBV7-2	CASSLGGGVTGELFF
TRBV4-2	CASSRLAASTYNEQFF
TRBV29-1	CSVEGGQQETQYF
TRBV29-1	CSVTGLAGESYEQYF
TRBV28	CASSFTGLAKNIQYF
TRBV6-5	CTTLTTVAGGQETQYF
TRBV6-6	CASSSQGYEQFF
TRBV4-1	CASSQVKNEQFF
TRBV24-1	CATSDGTEETQYF
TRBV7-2	CASSLAIAAAYEQYF
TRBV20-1	CSARGPGLPTDTQYF
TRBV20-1	CSARAGTSDYEQYF
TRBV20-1	CSAPDSNEQFF